A single TCR beta chain is shown here with its context. Its antigen is unknown. The CDR3 extends over 15 amino acids. Germline-derived CDR1 and CDR2 are SGDLS and YYNGEE. Deletions cut 1 base from V and 3 bases from J, with 13 bases between. The sample originates from a study of glioma-infiltrating T cells after dendritic cell vaccination. Study-wide findings and caveats: Longer survival after dendritic cell vaccination followed higher pretreatment TIL content.

The time point here: after dendritic cell vaccination, including at tumor progression/relapse. Selection required adequate fresh-frozen tumor tissue plus more than two years' survival data. PBMC sampling occurred before vaccination, two weeks after the third dose, and at progression. Amplification used 60 V beta primers and 13 J beta primers. Generated by immunoSEQ multiplex PCR, the TCRdb table keeps only in-frame clones and is missing some. The data contain 50,000 to 65,000 clones, over 75% of them singletons. This specimen was blood, taken after dendritic cell vaccination. The TCR originated in a human donor with glioblastoma. The chain carries TRBV9 and TRBJ2-5, with D possibly TRBD2 on 6 matching bases. The CDR3 bases are TGTGCCAGCAGCGTAAGGCCCGGGGGTGAAGAGACCCAGTACTTC. Translating gives CASSVRPGGEETQYF.